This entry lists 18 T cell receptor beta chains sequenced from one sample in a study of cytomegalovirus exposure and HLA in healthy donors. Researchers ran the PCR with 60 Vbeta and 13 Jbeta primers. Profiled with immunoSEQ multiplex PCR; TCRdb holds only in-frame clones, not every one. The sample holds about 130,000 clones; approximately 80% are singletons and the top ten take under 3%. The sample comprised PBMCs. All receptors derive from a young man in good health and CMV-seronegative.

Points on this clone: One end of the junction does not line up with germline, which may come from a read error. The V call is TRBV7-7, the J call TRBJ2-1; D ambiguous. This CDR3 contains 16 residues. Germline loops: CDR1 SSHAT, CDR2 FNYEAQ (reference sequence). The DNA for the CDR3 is TGTGCTAGCAGCTTATCTTACAGTAGCTCCTACAATGAGCAGTTCTTC. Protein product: CASSLSYSSSYNEQFF.

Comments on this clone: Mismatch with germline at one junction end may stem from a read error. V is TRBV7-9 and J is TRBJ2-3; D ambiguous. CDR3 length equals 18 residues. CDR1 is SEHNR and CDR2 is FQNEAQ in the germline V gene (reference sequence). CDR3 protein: CSSSLTTPQTQYTDTQYF. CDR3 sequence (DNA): TGTTCCAGCAGCTTAACGACTCCCCAAACCCAATACACAGATACGCAGTATTTT.

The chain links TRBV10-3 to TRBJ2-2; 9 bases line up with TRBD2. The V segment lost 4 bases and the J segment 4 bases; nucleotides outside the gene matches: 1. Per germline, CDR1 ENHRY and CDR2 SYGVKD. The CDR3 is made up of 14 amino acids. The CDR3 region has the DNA TGTGCCATCAGTGGACTAGCGGTCACCGGGGAGCTGTTTTTT. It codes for CAISGLAVTGELFF.

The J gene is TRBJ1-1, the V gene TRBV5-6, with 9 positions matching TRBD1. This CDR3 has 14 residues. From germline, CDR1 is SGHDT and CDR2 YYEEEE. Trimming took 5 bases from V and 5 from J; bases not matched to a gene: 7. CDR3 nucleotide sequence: TGTGCCAGCAGACAGGGGGCGGCATGGACTGAAGCTTTCTTT. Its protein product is CASRQGAAWTEAFF.

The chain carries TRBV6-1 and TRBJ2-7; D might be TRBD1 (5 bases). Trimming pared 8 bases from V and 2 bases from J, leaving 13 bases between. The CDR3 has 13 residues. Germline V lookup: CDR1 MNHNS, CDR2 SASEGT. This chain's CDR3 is CASAWGIPYEQYF. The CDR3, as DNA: TGTGCCAGCGCTTGGGGCATACCCTACGAGCAGTACTTC.

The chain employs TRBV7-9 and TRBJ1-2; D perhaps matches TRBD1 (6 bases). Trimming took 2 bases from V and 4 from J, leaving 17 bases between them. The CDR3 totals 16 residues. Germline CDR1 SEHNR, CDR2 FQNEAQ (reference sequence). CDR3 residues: CASSLHDGRGSYGYTF. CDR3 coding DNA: TGTGCCAGCAGCTTACACGATGGCAGGGGTTCCTATGGCTACACCTTC.

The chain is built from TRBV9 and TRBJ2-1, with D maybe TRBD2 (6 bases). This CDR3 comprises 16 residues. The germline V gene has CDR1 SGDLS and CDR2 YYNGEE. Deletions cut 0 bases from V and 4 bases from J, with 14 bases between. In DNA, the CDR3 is TGTGCCAGCAGCGTAGGTGCGGGGTCACCTTACAATGAGCAGTTCTTC. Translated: CASSVGAGSPYNEQFF.

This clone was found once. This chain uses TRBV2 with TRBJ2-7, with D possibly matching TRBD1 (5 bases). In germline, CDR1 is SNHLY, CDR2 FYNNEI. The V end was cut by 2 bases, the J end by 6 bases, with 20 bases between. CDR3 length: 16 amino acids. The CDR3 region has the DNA TGTGCCAGCAGTGAACCTTTAAACAGGCGGTCGTCCGAGCAGTACTTC. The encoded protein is CASSEPLNRRSSEQYF.

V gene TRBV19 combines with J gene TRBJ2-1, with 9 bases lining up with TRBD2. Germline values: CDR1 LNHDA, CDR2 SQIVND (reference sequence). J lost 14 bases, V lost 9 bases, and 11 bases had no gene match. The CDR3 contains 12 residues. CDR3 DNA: TGTGCCAGCTCTCTTGTAGCGGGAGAGGAGTTCTTC. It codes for CASSLVAGEEFF.

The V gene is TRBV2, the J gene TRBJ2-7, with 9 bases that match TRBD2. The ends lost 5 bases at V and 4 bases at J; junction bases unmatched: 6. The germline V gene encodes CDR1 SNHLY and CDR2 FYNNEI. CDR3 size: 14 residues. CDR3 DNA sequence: TGTGCCAGCAGTCTATTAGCGGGAGTGTACGAGCAGTACTTC. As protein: CASSLLAGVYEQYF.

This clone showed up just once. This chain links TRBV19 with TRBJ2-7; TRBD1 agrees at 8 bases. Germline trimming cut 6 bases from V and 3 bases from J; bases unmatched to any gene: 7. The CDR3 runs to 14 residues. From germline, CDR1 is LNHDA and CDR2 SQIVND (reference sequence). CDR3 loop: CASRLTGQDYEQYF. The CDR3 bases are TGTGCCAGTAGATTAACGGGACAGGACTACGAGCAGTACTTC.

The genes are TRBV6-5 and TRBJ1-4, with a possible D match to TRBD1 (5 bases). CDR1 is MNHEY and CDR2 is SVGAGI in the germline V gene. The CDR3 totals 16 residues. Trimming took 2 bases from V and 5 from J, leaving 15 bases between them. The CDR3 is CASSYHRSHPNEKLFF. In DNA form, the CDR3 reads TGTGCCAGCAGTTACCACAGGTCCCATCCCAATGAAAAACTGTTTTTT.

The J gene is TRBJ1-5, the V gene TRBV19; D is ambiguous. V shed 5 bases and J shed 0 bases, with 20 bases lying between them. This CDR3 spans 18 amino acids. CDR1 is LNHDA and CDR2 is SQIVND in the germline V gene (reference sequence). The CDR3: CASSPNPAGGYSNQPQHF. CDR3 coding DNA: TGTGCCAGTAGTCCTAACCCGGCCGGAGGGTATAGCAATCAGCCCCAGCATTTT.

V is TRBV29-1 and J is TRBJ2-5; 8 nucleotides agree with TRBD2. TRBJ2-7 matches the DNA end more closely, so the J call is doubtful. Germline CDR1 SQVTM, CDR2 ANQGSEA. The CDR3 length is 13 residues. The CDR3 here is CSAERENSYEQYF. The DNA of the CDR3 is TGCAGCGCTGAGCGGGAGAATTCCTACGAGCAGTACTTC.

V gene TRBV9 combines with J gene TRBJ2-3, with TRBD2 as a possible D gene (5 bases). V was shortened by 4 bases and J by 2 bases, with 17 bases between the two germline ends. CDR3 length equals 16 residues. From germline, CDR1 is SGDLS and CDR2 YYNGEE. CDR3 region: CASSPDFREFTDTQYF. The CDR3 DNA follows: TGTGCCAGCAGCCCGGACTTCCGCGAATTCACAGATACGCAGTATTTT. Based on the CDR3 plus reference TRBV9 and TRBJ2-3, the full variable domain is DSGVTQTPKHLITATGQRVTLRCSPRSGDLSVYWYQQSLDQGLQFLIQYYNGEERAKGNILERFSAQQFPDLHSELNLSSLELGDSALYFCASSPDFREFTDTQYFGPGTRLTVL.

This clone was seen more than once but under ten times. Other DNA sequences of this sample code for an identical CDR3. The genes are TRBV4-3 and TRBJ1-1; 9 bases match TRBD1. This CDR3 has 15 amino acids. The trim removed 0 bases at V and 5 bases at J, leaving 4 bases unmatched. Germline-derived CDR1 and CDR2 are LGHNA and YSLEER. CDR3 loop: CASSQETGGGTEAFF. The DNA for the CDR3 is TGCGCCAGCAGCCAAGAGACAGGGGGAGGTACTGAAGCTTTCTTT.

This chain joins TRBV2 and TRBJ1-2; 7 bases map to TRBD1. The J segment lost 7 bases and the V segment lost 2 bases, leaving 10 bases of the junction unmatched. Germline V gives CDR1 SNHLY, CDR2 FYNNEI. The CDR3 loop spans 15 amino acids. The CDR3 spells CASSEFRGSVFGYTF. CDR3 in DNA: TGTGCCAGCAGTGAATTCAGGGGGTCTGTATTTGGCTACACCTTC.

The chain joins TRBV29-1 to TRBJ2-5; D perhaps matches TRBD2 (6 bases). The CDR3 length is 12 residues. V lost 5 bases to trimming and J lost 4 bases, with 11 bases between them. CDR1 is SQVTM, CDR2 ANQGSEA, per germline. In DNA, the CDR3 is TGCAGCGTTTGGGCTAGCGTAGAGACCCAGTACTTC. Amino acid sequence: CSVWASVETQYF. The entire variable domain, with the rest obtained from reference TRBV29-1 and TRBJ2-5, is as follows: SAVISQKPSRDICQRGTSLTIQCQVDSQVTMMFWYRQQPGQSLTLIATANQGSEATYESGFVIDKFPISRPNLTFSTLTVSNMSPEDSSIYLCSVWASVETQYFGPGTRLLVL.